The rows below give T cell receptor beta chains drawn from one sample of a study of blood T cell repertoires in COVID-19. Profiled with immunoSEQ multiplex PCR; TCRdb holds only in-frame clones, not every one. The sample has about 130,000 clones, roughly four fifths seen once. What was sequenced was peripheral blood. These receptors all come from a young man with COVID-19, enrolled during active disease. CDR3s include the opening cysteine and the closing phenylalanine or tryptophan.

TRBV5-6	TRBJ1-1	CASSLGQGIEKRNF
TRBV6-5	TRBJ1-1	CASSYSQGSNTEAFF
TRBV27	TRBJ2-7	CASSFSRTGYEQYF
TRBV5-1	TRBJ1-1	CASSPYRAHSPEAFF
TRBV7-2	TRBJ2-3	CASSLPGLAGGPGTDTQYF
TRBV6-5	TRBJ2-5	CASGSGGAGKTQYF
TRBV27	TRBJ1-1	CASSFAPSGENTEAFF
TRBV7-3	TRBJ2-2	CASSLGHVFSGELFF
TRBV10-3	TRBJ1-5	CAISESQAYSNQPQHF
TRBV11-3	TRBJ2-7	CASRPGLAGVEQYF
TRBV28	TRBJ2-2	CASKVAELVGELFF
TRBV4-1	TRBJ2-5	CASSQEGSGGQETQYF
TRBV6-6	TRBJ1-4	CASSRLGAAYATNEKLFF
TRBV29-1	TRBJ2-3	CSVEGWQLDTQYF
TRBV7-9	TRBJ1-2	CASSLDLANYGYTF
TRBV10-2	TRBJ2-3	CASSESGGGTDTQYF
TRBV9	TRBJ2-1	CASSVMGGSYNEQFF
TRBV5-6	TRBJ1-1	CASSLWGYNTEAFF
TRBV20-1	TRBJ2-1	CSAEDYNEQFF
TRBV12-3/TRBV12-4	TRBJ2-4	CASSPGTEPYF
TRBV6-6	TRBJ2-7	CASSYSRDGGEYEQYF
TRBV27	TRBJ2-7	CASSPKLAGLSYEQYF
TRBV11-3	TRBJ1-2	CASSLGLFGDYGYTF